This is a list of T cell receptor beta chains from one sample in a study of T cell repertoires in cytomegalovirus infection. TCRdb called the reads again in MiXCR, with one record for every CDR3 protein. The sample includes around 270,000 distinct CDR3 sequences, approximately 9.1% seen only once; the top ten take about 15%. Sequenced sample: PBMCs. The receptor source for this set is a human donor in good health (CMV status not recorded). Some clones in this sample may be carry-over from other donors' samples. CDR3s include the opening cysteine and the closing phenylalanine or tryptophan. The D gene is left open where the match is weak. Clone size is not always given. Where it is, it says once, few, many or a class for expanded clones.

v_call,clone_size,j_call,d_call,cdr3_aa,cdr3_nt
TRBV6-5,few,TRBJ2-3,-,CASSYSSPGTDTQYF,TGTGCCAGCAGTTACTCCTCCCCGGGGACCGATACGCAGTATTTT
TRBV19,-,TRBJ2-1,TRBD1,CASSTGGQGRNEQFF,TGTGCCAGTAGTACGGGGGGACAGGGAAGGAATGAGCAGTTCTTC
TRBV7-2,-,TRBJ2-7,TRBD2,CASSLDTSGGAGEQYF,TGTGCCAGCAGCTTAGACACTAGCGGGGGGGCGGGCGAGCAGTACTTC
TRBV28,few,TRBJ1-2,-,CASAQSYGYTF,TGTGCCAGCGCTCAGTCCTATGGCTACACCTTC
TRBV12-3/TRBV12-4,many,TRBJ2-1,TRBD2,CASRGTSNYNEQFF,TGTGCCAGCAGAGGGACTAGCAACTACAATGAGCAGTTCTTC
TRBV3-1,-,TRBJ2-3,TRBD2,CASSQAAGGTDTQYF,TGTGCCAGCAGCCAAGCCGCGGGGGGGACAGATACGCAGTATTTT
TRBV10-2,-,TRBJ2-7,-,CASRGGGNYEQYF,TGCGCCAGCCGAGGGGGGGGAAACTACGAGCAGTACTTC
TRBV7-2,many,TRBJ1-2,-,CASSMGSGYTF,TGTGCCAGCAGCATGGGGTCTGGCTACACCTTC
TRBV11-2,many,TRBJ2-5,-,CASSKGGETQYF,TGTGCCAGCAGCAAGGGGGGAGAGACCCAGTACTTC
TRBV6-2/TRBV6-3,few,TRBJ2-3,-,CASSYSRTSTDTQYF,TGTGCCAGCAGTTACTCTAGAACTAGCACAGATACGCAGTATTTT
TRBV25-1,many,TRBJ2-7,-,CASSETGQDYEQYF,TGTGCCAGCAGTGAAACGGGACAAGACTACGAGCAGTACTTC
TRBV19,many,TRBJ1-5,TRBD1,CASNKGQGFNQPQHF,TGTGCCAGTAACAAAGGACAGGGCTTCAATCAGCCCCAGCATTTT
TRBV7-9,few,TRBJ1-5,-,CASSLGQGSSSNQPQHF,TGTGCCAGCAGCTTAGGGCAGGGTTCGTCGAGCAATCAGCCCCAGCATTTT
TRBV29-1,many,TRBJ1-4,TRBD1,CSVSGQGYEKLFF,TGCAGCGTGTCGGGACAGGGCTATGAAAAACTGTTTTTT
TRBV28,few,TRBJ2-1,-,CASSHLLSGLYNEQFF,TGTGCCAGCAGTCATCTACTAAGCGGACTTTACAATGAGCAGTTCTTC